The 2 T cell receptor beta chains below come from one sample, sequenced in a study of shared clonotypes between healthy human individuals. In the naive CD8 group, cells lacked CD45RO and were positively selected for CCR7, so terminally differentiated effector memory CD45RA+ cells were left out. Sequencing used immunoSEQ multiplex PCR; TCRdb keeps in-frame clones, though not all of them. The sample contains around 610,000 clones, about 96% of which appear only once. Sequences were obtained from naive CD8+ T cells sorted from blood. Every receptor here comes from a woman in her 30s in good health.

V and J are TRBV5-4 and TRBJ2-6; D call uncertain. The V end was cut by 1 base, the J end by 2 bases, with 7 bases between. In germline, CDR1 is SGHNT, CDR2 YYREEE (reference sequence). This CDR3 contains 15 residues. CDR3 nucleotides: TGTGCCAGCAGCTTGAAGCCTGCTGGGGCCAACGTCCTGACTTTC. Its protein is CASSLKPAGANVLTF.

The chain recombines TRBV6-5 with TRBJ2-5; possibly TRBD2 for D (5 bases). The V end lost 6 bases, the J end lost 5 bases, and 13 bases lay between the germline ends. Germline values: CDR1 MNHEY, CDR2 SVGAGI. The CDR3 runs to 13 residues. CDR3 in amino acids: CASSPGWEETQYF. The DNA for the CDR3 is TGTGCCAGCAGCCCCGGATGGGAGGAGACCCAGTACTTC.